This TCR beta chain was sequenced for a study of cytomegalovirus exposure and HLA in healthy donors. Notes on the study in general: The authors confirmed in vitro that a few CMV-associated chains were specific for CMV antigens. Despite most TCR sequences being rare, some public TCRs occurred in many donors. A classifier reportedly called cytomegalovirus status with high sensitivity and specificity.

The CDR3 has 15 residues. CDR1 MGHDK and CDR2 SYGVNS come from the germline V gene. The V and J ends lost 3 bases and 0 bases, in that order; junction bases with no gene match: 5. Turning to this clone: Its specificity is not known.

This PCR relied on a set of 60 Vbeta primers and 13 Jbeta primers. In the original processing: In a later analysis, about 12 million of tens of millions of unique beta chains occurred in at least two donors. Sequencing used immunoSEQ multiplex PCR; TCRdb keeps in-frame clones, though not all of them. V, J and clone size are those of that table, while D and trimming were read from the DNA. The sample lists about 150,000 clones, approximately 77% seen once, with more than 1.2% in the top ten. This TCR was sampled from a man aged 18 to 35 in good health and CMV-seronegative. This chain connects TRBV25-1 to TRBJ2-7; 7 bases map to TRBD2. Sequencing input: PBMCs. The CDR3 loop is CASSDLTSVSYEQYF. In nucleotides, the CDR3 is TGTGCCAGCAGTGACCTTACTAGCGTCTCCTACGAGCAGTACTTC.